The clone carrying this TCR beta chain was picked up a small number of times. The target antigen is unknown. The data were obtained in a study of early stage breast cancer tumors. Study information: Most invasive tumors, twelve of 16, were ER+/PR+/HER2-. Seven or eight ER+/PR+/HER2- tumors were invasive ductal; a few were invasive lobular. Samples were sequenced at 7.5 to 10-fold average coverage. Study results and caveats: Tumors had roughly 2.5-fold higher T cell density than normal breast.

Germline assignment: CDR1 SGHTA and CDR2 FQGNSA. This CDR3 has 11 residues. Trimming cost V 5 bases and J 2 bases, with 3 bases left between them. Repertoires were generated with immunoSEQ multiplex PCR, while TCRdb's copy carries only in-frame clones and drops some. The data hold approximately 52,000 clones, with approximately 80% observed a single time. Sequencing used blood. This clonotype was obtained from a person aged 45 to 60 with breast cancer. The rearrangement joins TRBV7-2 to TRBJ1-1; D ambiguous. CDR3: CASSLNTEAFF. The CDR3 bases are TGTGCCAGCAGCCTCAACACTGAAGCTTTCTTT. The complete variable domain, with remaining parts taken from reference TRBV7-2 and TRBJ1-1, reads GAGVSQSPSNKVTEKGKDVELRCDPISGHTALYWYRQSLGQGLEFLIYFQGNSAPDKSGLPSDRFSAERTGGSVSTLTIQRTQQEDSAVYLCASSLNTEAFFGQGTRLTVV.